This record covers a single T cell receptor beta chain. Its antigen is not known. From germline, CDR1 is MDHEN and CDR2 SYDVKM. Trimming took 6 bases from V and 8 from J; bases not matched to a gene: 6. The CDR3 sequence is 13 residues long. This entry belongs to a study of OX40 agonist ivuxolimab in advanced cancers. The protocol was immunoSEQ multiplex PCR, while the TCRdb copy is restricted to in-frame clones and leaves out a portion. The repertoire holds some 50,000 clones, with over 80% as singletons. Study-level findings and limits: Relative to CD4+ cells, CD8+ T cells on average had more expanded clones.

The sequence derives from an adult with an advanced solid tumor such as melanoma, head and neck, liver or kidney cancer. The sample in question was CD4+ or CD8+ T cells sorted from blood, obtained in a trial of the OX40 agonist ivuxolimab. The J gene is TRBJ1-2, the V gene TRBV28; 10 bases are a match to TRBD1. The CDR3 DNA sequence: TGTGCCAGCAGCCGACAGGGGGCGTGGGGCTACACCTTC. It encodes CASSRQGAWGYTF.